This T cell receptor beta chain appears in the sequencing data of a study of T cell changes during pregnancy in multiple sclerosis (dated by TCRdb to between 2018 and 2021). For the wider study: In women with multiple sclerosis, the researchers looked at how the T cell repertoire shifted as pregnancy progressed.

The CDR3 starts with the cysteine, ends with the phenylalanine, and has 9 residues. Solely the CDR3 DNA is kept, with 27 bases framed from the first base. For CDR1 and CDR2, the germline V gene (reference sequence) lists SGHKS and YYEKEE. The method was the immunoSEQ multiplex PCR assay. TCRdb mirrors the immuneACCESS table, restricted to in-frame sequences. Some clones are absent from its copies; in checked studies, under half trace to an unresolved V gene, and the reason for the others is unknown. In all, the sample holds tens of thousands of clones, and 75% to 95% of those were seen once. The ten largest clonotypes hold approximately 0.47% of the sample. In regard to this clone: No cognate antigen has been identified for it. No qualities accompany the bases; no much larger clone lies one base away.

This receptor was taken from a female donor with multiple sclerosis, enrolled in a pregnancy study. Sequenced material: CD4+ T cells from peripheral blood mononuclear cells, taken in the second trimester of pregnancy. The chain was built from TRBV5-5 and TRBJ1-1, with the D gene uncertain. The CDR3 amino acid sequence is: CFGFTEAFF. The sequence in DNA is TGTTTCGGGTTCACTGAAGCTTTCTTT.